A single sample gave rise to the 11 T cell receptor beta chains below, sequenced in a study of regulatory T cells in long-lasting Graves disease (dated by TCRdb to the early 2020s). The protocol used for the library was multiplex PCR. The sequencing machine was an Illumina HiSeq 4000. iRepertoire HTBI primers and Arm-PCR amplification of CDR3 regions were used to construct TCR beta libraries. Using fastp at Q25 and MiXCR, TCRdb reprocessed the public reads and kept productive beta chains. Each entry is one CDR3 protein sequence, shown with its most common DNA and genes. The sample yields 200,000 to 300,000 distinct CDR3 sequences; roughly a fifth were counted once. The ten largest clones add up to 11% to 15% of the sample. In the paper's terms, the time point label means: newly diagnosed GD, antithyroid drugs for less than 3 months. For both TCR sequencing and RNA sequencing, RNA was extracted from PBMCs using TRIzol.

Sample: peripheral blood mononuclear cells (PBMCs), taken at new diagnosis, from a patient treated with antithyroid drugs. Receptor source: a female donor with Graves disease.

The sample holds many counts of this clonotype. The V gene is TRBV6-1, the J gene TRBJ2-7; tentatively, D is TRBD2 (6 bases). Between the trimmed V and J ends, which lost 6 bases and 1 base, there was a span of 13 bases. Germline V gene sequence: CDR1 MNHNS, CDR2 SASEGT. This CDR3 has 14 amino acids. The CDR3 DNA reads TGTGCCAGCAGATCCCGACTAGAATCCTACGAGCAGTACTTC. Its protein product is CASRSRLESYEQYF.

This clonotype has a handful of counts. V is TRBV12-3 or TRBV12-4 and J is TRBJ2-2; 11 nucleotides line up with TRBD2. The V segment lost 8 bases and the J segment 4 bases; nucleotides outside the gene matches: 12. The CDR3 covers 17 residues. CDR3 DNA sequence: TGTGCCAGCGGAGGGGGACTAGCGGCGACCTCCACCGGGGAGCTGTTTTTT. This sequence encodes CASGGGLAATSTGELFF.

This clonotype appeared a few times. The chain uses TRBV24-1 and TRBJ1-2; a possible D gene is TRBD1 (5 bases). The V end lost 4 bases, the J end lost 0 bases, and 8 bases lay between the germline ends. The V gene's germline CDR1 is KGHDR and CDR2 SFDVKD. This CDR3 contains 14 residues. CDR3 amino acids: CATSEGDSNYGYTF. As DNA, the CDR3 is TGTGCCACCAGTGAGGGGGACTCTAACTATGGCTACACCTTC.

This clonotype was observed at least ten times. The rearrangement joins TRBV20-1 to TRBJ2-3; unclear D gene. This CDR3 comprises 16 residues. Germline V CDR1 and CDR2: DFQATT, SNEGSKA (reference sequence). V lost 3 bases, J lost 0 bases, and 16 bases lay in between. The CDR3 DNA is TGCAGTGCTAGCCGGCAAAGGGCCCCTAGCACAGATACGCAGTATTTT. This encodes CSASRQRAPSTDTQYF.

The chain has TRBV6-1 and TRBJ1-2, with D maybe TRBD1 (6 bases). V gave up 4 bases and J gave up 8 bases, with 20 bases separating them. Germline CDR1 is MNHNS and CDR2 is SASEGT. CDR3 size: 15 residues. This chain's CDR3 is CASSGPGTPVGGYTF. The CDR3 coding sequence is TGTGCCAGCAGTGGACCCGGGACACCGGTGGGGGGCTACACCTTC.

This clonotype was detected ten times or more. J is TRBJ1-2 and V is TRBV29-1; 7 bases match TRBD1. The V gene end was trimmed by 6 bases and the J gene end by 9 bases; junction bases not matched to a gene: 7. Germline V lookup: CDR1 SQVTM, CDR2 ANQGSEA. The CDR3 consists of 11 residues. The CDR3 sequence is CSVTTGASYTF. In DNA form, the CDR3 reads TGCAGCGTGACCACAGGGGCTAGCTACACCTTC. The full variable domain, with the rest looked up from reference TRBV29-1 and TRBJ1-2, is SAVISQKPSRDICQRGTSLTIQCQVDSQVTMMFWYRQQPGQSLTLIATANQGSEATYESGFVIDKFPISRPNLTFSTLTVSNMSPEDSSIYLCSVTTGASYTFGSGTRLTVV.

This clonotype was seen repeatedly, ten times or more. The J gene is TRBJ2-5, the V gene TRBV24-1; D possibly corresponds to TRBD1 (6 bases). This CDR3 region has 17 residues. CDR1 is KGHDR and CDR2 is SFDVKD in the germline V gene. The ends were cut back, 4 bases at V and 0 bases at J, with 17 bases in the middle. The CDR3 protein is CATSDTNVGHHQETQYF. The CDR3 DNA reads as TGTGCCACCAGTGACACGAACGTGGGACACCACCAAGAGACCCAGTACTTC.

This clonotype was observed at least ten times. This chain joins TRBV20-1 and TRBJ1-1; perhaps TRBD1 as D (5 bases). Germline loops: CDR1 DFQATT, CDR2 SNEGSKA (reference sequence). Trimming took 0 bases from V and 3 from J, leaving 14 bases between them. The CDR3 has 15 residues. The chain's CDR3 is CSARDITGAYTEAFF. The CDR3 bases are TGCAGTGCTAGAGACATAACCGGGGCGTACACTGAAGCTTTCTTT.

This clonotype was seen ten or more times. Written as DNA, the CDR3 is TGCGCCAGCAGCCCACGGGTTTCCTCCTACGAGCAGTACTTC. Protein product: CASSPRVSSYEQYF. The V gene is TRBV5-1, the J gene TRBJ2-7, with D unclear. Germline lookup yields CDR1 SGHRS and CDR2 YFSETQ. Trimming took off 4 bases at V and 0 bases at J, with 11 bases between the two ends. The CDR3 contains 14 residues. Complete variable domain (other parts from reference TRBV5-1 and TRBJ2-7): KAGVTQTPRYLIKTRGQQVTLSCSPISGHRSVSWYQQTPGQGLQFLFEYFSETQRNKGNFPGRFSGRQFSNSRSEMNVSTLELGDSALYLCASSPRVSSYEQYFGPGTRLTVT.

This clonotype was counted at least ten times. V is TRBV9 and J is TRBJ1-4; D possibly corresponds to TRBD1 (5 bases). Trimming left V 4 bases short and J 4 bases short, with 14 bases between. CDR3 length equals 15 residues. CDR1 is SGDLS and CDR2 is YYNGEE in the germline V gene. The CDR3 region is CASSTTGQVNEKLFF. CDR3 DNA: TGTGCCAGCAGCACCACGGGGCAGGTTAATGAAAAACTGTTTTTT.

This clonotype was detected only a few times. This sequence joins TRBV19 and TRBJ2-7; 10 positions agree with TRBD1. Germline CDR1 and CDR2: LNHDA and SQIVND (reference sequence). V dropped 6 bases and J dropped 2; count of bases not matched to a gene: 4. The length of the CDR3 is 14 residues. CDR3 loop: CASRTGTGAYEQYF. In DNA, the CDR3 is TGTGCCAGTAGAACCGGGACAGGGGCCTACGAGCAGTACTTC.